This TCR beta chain appears in the sequencing data of a study of Graves' ophthalmopathy and Graves' hyperthyroidism. Overall study: Before any treatment was given, at initial diagnosis, peripheral blood was collected.

This CDR3 has 12 amino acids. CDR1 SNHLY and CDR2 FYNNEI come from the germline V gene. V shed 5 bases and J shed 7 bases, with 6 bases lying between them. Ophthalmopathy donors were characterized by moderate-to-severe activity, CAS of at least 3, NOSPECS of at least 4, and duration under 3 months. RNA transcripts yielded amplified TCR beta CDR3 regions. Second-round multiplex PCR came after a first-round RT-PCR that employed HTBI primers. TCRdb re-analysed the multiplex PCR reads in MiXCR, keeping a single row per CDR3 protein. The repertoire holds almost 750,000 distinct CDR3 sequences, with approximately 40% as singletons.

The genes are TRBV2 and TRBJ1-6; D not resolved. This TCR derives from an adult man with Graves' ophthalmopathy. Sequenced sample: peripheral blood. CDR3 sequence: CASSLKNSPLHF. The CDR3 coding sequence is TGTGCCAGCAGTTTAAAAAATTCACCCCTCCACTTT.